This T cell receptor (beta chain) was documented in a study of blood T cell repertoires in COVID-19. Trimming stripped 0 bases from V and 5 bases from J, with 15 bases between. Germline V gene lookup returns CDR1 LGHDT and CDR2 YNNKEL (reference sequence). The CDR3 sequence is 16 residues long. Patients at the Seattle site were enrolled during active infection and followed longitudinally. In the authors' methods: Reference gene primer amplification gave estimated nucleated cell counts. The protocol was immunoSEQ multiplex PCR, while the TCRdb copy is restricted to in-frame clones and leaves out a portion. V and J calls and clone size are copied from that table; D and trimming were computed from the DNA. This sample has fewer than 450,000 clones, with approximately 91% found just once.

The chain links TRBV3-1 (or the pseudogene TRBV3-2) to TRBJ2-3; D gene unclear. This receptor was taken from a woman in her 70s with COVID-19, enrolled during active disease. The sequencing input was peripheral blood. The CDR3 spells CASSQDLRLVGDTQYF. CDR3 nucleotides: TGTGCCAGCAGCCAAGATCTTCGGCTAGTGGGAGATACGCAGTATTTT.